The clone carrying this T cell receptor (beta chain) was seen ten or more times. The data belong to a study of T cell repertoires in cytomegalovirus infection. Trimming removed 5 bases at V and 6 bases at J, with 13 bases between. The CDR3 is 13 residues long. Germline assignment: CDR1 MNHNS and CDR2 SASEGT. TCRdb ran MiXCR on the reads and lists one entry per CDR3 protein. This sample has around 230,000 distinct CDR3 sequences, with around 6.6% found just once. The chain is built from TRBV6-1 and TRBJ1-2; D may be TRBD1 (6 bases). Sequenced: PBMCs. The receptor was isolated from a human donor in good health (CMV status not recorded). Some clones in this sample may be carry-over from other donors' samples. The CDR3, as DNA: TGTGCCAGCAGTCTGGGGGCCCCCCATGGCTACACCTTC. Translating gives CASSLGAPHGYTF.